Following are 16 T cell receptor beta chains from one sample sequenced in a study of blood T cell repertoires in COVID-19. Sequencing was performed with immunoSEQ multiplex PCR; in TCRdb, only in-frame clones are kept and a portion is missing. The data contain about 170,000 clones, approximately 85% of them singletons. Material for sequencing was peripheral blood. These receptors were obtained from a man older than 75 with COVID-19, enrolled during active disease.

V gene TRBV19 combines with J gene TRBJ1-2, with 8 bases fitting TRBD1. Trimming took 2 bases from V and 6 from J; bases not matched to a gene: 11. The germline gives CDR1 LNHDA, CDR2 SQIVND (reference sequence). The CDR3 extends over 16 amino acids. The CDR3 region is CASSILADRGGNGYTF. DNA of the CDR3: TGTGCCAGTAGTATATTGGCCGACAGGGGAGGGAATGGCTACACCTTC. Full variable domain (remainder filled in from reference TRBV19 and TRBJ1-2): DGGITQSPKYLFRKEGQNVTLSCEQNLNHDAMYWYRQDPGQGLRLIYYSQIVNDFQKGDIAEGYSVSREKKESFPLTVTSAQKNPTAFYLCASSILADRGGNGYTFGSGTRLTVV.

This chain connects TRBV27 to TRBJ1-5; D call uncertain. Germline assignment: CDR1 MNHEY and CDR2 SMNVEV (reference sequence). V shed 0 bases and J shed 7 bases, with 10 bases lying between them. CDR3 size: 14 residues. CDR3 sequence reads: CASSLSTVGQPQHF. Here the CDR3 DNA reads TGTGCCAGCAGTTTATCCACGGTGGGCCAGCCCCAGCATTTT.

The chain is built from TRBV24-1 and TRBJ1-2, with D possibly TRBD1 on 5 matching bases. Germline CDR1 reads KGHDR; CDR2 reads SFDVKD. V lost 4 bases and J lost 8, with 10 bases in between. The CDR3 is 12 amino acids. CDR3 bases: TGTGCCACCAGTGACGCAGGGTCCGGCTACACCTTC. This sequence encodes CATSDAGSGYTF.

The genes are TRBV6-5 and TRBJ1-4; tentatively, D is TRBD1 (5 bases). The CDR3 covers 15 residues. Germline lookup yields CDR1 MNHEY and CDR2 SVGAGI. Trimming left V 6 bases short and J 0 bases short, with 11 bases between. This CDR3 reads CASSDSLSTNEKLFF. The CDR3 DNA follows: TGTGCCAGCAGCGACAGCCTGTCAACTAATGAAAAACTGTTTTTT.

The chain uses TRBV7-6 and TRBJ2-5; D is perhaps TRBD2 (5 bases). V gave up 2 bases and J gave up 4 bases, with 14 bases separating them. Looked up from germline, CDR1 is SGHVS and CDR2 is FNYEAQ. The CDR3 loop spans 15 amino acids. This CDR3 reads CASSLYGGLTETQYF. In nucleotides, the CDR3 is TGTGCCAGCAGCTTATACGGAGGTCTAACAGAGACCCAGTACTTC.

CDR3 sequence (DNA): TGTGCTAGTGGTTTGGCGCCCCCCGGGAGAGCTTTCTTT. Translation: CASGLAPPGRAFF. The chain uses TRBV12-5 and TRBJ1-1; D call uncertain. The germline gives CDR1 LGHNT, CDR2 FRNRAP. The germline V and J ends were trimmed by 1 base and 10 bases, with 13 bases remaining between them. The CDR3 is made up of 13 amino acids.

V usage is TRBV7-9 and J usage is TRBJ1-3, with TRBD1 matching 9 bases. J lost 2 bases, V lost 5 bases, and 13 bases had no gene match. The germline V gene has CDR1 SEHNR and CDR2 FQNEAQ (reference sequence). CDR3 length equals 18 residues. CDR3 nucleotides: TGTGCCAGCAGCCGAACCCTAACAGGGGGCAGGACTGGAAACACCATATATTTT. Its translation: CASSRTLTGGRTGNTIYF.

The rearrangement joins TRBV27 to TRBJ1-2, with no clear D. This CDR3 contains 13 residues. Germline-derived CDR1 and CDR2 are MNHEY and SMNVEV (reference sequence). V was cut by 6 bases and J by 3 bases, with 11 bases left in between. CDR3 sequence reads: CASSTAPHYGYTF. CDR3 coding DNA: TGTGCCAGCAGCACAGCCCCCCACTATGGCTACACCTTC.

This chain uses TRBV4-2 with TRBJ1-5; a possible D gene is TRBD1 (5 bases). Germline CDR1 LGHNA, CDR2 YNFKEQ. V shed 0 bases and J shed 7 bases, with 13 bases lying between them. There are 15 residues in the CDR3. The CDR3 sequence is CASSQDVGRGQPQHF. CDR3 DNA sequence: TGTGCCAGCAGCCAAGACGTGGGGCGAGGCCAGCCCCAGCATTTT.

The J gene is TRBJ2-1, the V gene TRBV24-1; TRBD1 matches 9 bases. There are 16 residues in the CDR3. V shed 4 bases and J 0 bases; nucleotides not matched to a gene: 3. From germline, CDR1 is KGHDR and CDR2 SFDVKD. CDR3 protein: CATSEPTGGSYNEQFF. The CDR3 bases are TGTGCCACCAGTGAGCCGACAGGGGGCTCCTACAATGAGCAGTTCTTC.

This sequence joins TRBV6-6 and TRBJ2-7; 8 bases are shared with TRBD2. This CDR3 is 14 amino acids long. Germline CDR1 and CDR2: MNHNY and SVGAGI (reference sequence). The V and J ends lost 10 bases and 3 bases, in that order; junction bases with no gene match: 11. The CDR3 protein is CATMPGGSFYEQYF. CDR3 in DNA: TGTGCCACCATGCCGGGGGGGTCTTTCTACGAGCAGTACTTC.

The rearrangement joins TRBV5-1 to TRBJ2-1; TRBD2 might be the D (6 bases). CDR3 length: 15 amino acids. V gave up 1 base and J gave up 0 bases, with 8 bases separating them. Germline-derived CDR1 and CDR2 are SGHRS and YFSETQ. In DNA form, the CDR3 reads TGCGCCAGCAGCTTGTTCGGGGGCTCCTACAATGAGCAGTTCTTC. Protein product: CASSLFGGSYNEQFF.

The chain employs TRBV3-1 (or the pseudogene TRBV3-2) and TRBJ2-3, with 12 positions matching TRBD2. This CDR3 spans 16 amino acids. J was trimmed by 8 bases and V by 1 base; bases with no gene match: 7. CDR1 LGHDT and CDR2 YNNKEL come from the germline V gene (reference sequence). CDR3 region: CASSQGLAGAMGTQYF. In DNA, the CDR3 is TGTGCCAGCAGCCAAGGACTAGCGGGGGCCATGGGTACGCAGTATTTT.

This clone was counted a few times. In the same sample, other DNA sequences code for this CDR3. The V gene is TRBV18, the J gene TRBJ1-1; D remains ambiguous. The CDR3 length is 13 residues. The germline V gene has CDR1 KGHSH and CDR2 LQKENI. Between the trimmed V and J ends, which lost 1 base and 2 bases, there was a span of 5 bases. The CDR3 here is CASSPQLNTEAFF. Written as DNA, the CDR3 is TGTGCCAGCTCACCACAACTAAACACTGAAGCTTTCTTT.

The chain joins TRBV7-8 to TRBJ1-2, with D hard to call. The CDR3 is 13 residues long. V dropped 1 base and J dropped 5 bases, with 8 bases sitting between them. Per germline, CDR1 SGHVS and CDR2 FQNEAQ. The CDR3 is CASSLGSEYGYTF. Written as DNA, the CDR3 is TGTGCCAGCAGCTTAGGGTCCGAGTATGGCTACACCTTC.

This chain links TRBV29-1 with TRBJ2-3; TRBD1 matches 7 bases. This CDR3 spans 14 amino acids. V trimming: 4 bases; J trimming: 3 bases; junction bases outside the gene matches: 7. CDR1 is SQVTM, CDR2 ANQGSEA, per germline. Written as DNA, the CDR3 is TGCAGCGTTGTAGAGGGGGCCGTTACAGATACGCAGTATTTT. Translated: CSVVEGAVTDTQYF.